What follows is one T cell receptor (beta chain) and its context. The antigen remains undetermined. The second PCR ran about 6 to 12 cycles with a sample-barcoded 5' primer and J-beta primers. MiXCR, applied by TCRdb to the 5' RACE reads, yields one record per CDR3 protein. The repertoire has around 1,000,000 distinct CDR3 sequences, almost 25% of them found once; the top ten carry 0.65% to 0.95%. This sample is part of a study of blood T cells in healthy people across ages. Overall study findings and caveats: In the absence of known donor CMV status, changes in expanded clonotypes were possibly confounded.

The CDR3 consists of 13 residues. Germline assignment: CDR1 MDHEN and CDR2 SYDVKM. The V gene lost 11 bases and the J gene lost 8 bases, with 18 bases spanning the gap. The same specimen was also included in a second study, on T cells of mothers and their children. Per that paper: Samples came from a few healthy Caucasian mothers and their six children.

This clonotype was sampled from a girl between 2 and 10 years old in good health. The chain combines TRBV28 with TRBJ1-4; no reliable D call. Sample: blood. The CDR3 spells CAARSHKQEKLFF. In nucleotides, the CDR3 is TGTGCCGCCCGCAGCCATAAACAGGAAAAACTGTTTTTT.